The rows below give T cell receptor beta chains drawn from one sample of a study of regulatory dendritic cells for organ transplantation. Sequenced by immunoSEQ multiplex PCR; TCRdb stores in-frame clones only, minus some. The sample holds roughly 23,000 clones, roughly 87% seen once. These receptors' targets are unknown. The sequenced sample consisted of naive CD4+ T cells from blood cultured with dendritic cells. These receptors were taken from a human donor in good health. Each CDR3 is given with its conserved first and last residue. D genes are given only for firm matches. Rows give clone size only sometimes, using once, few, many, or a class for an expanded clone.

v_call: TRBV7-3
d_call: -
clone_size: -
j_call: TRBJ2-3
cdr3_nt: TGTGCCAGCAGCTTAAGTTTCAGGGTCACAGATACGCAGTATTTT
cdr3_aa: CASSLSFRVTDTQYF

v_call: TRBV27
d_call: -
clone_size: -
j_call: TRBJ1-5
cdr3_nt: TGTGCCAGAGGAGGGGTTGGAAGCAATCAGCCCCAGCATTTT
cdr3_aa: CARGGVGSNQPQHF

v_call: TRBV2
d_call: -
clone_size: once
j_call: TRBJ2-1
cdr3_nt: TGTGCCAGATACCCACCTAGAGGTGAGCAGTTCTTC
cdr3_aa: CARYPPRGEQFF

v_call: TRBV7-2
d_call: -
clone_size: -
j_call: TRBJ2-4
cdr3_nt: TGTGCCAGCAGCTTAGTTGGGGGACTAGCCAAAAACATTCAGTACTTC
cdr3_aa: CASSLVGGLAKNIQYF

v_call: TRBV7-2
d_call: -
clone_size: -
j_call: TRBJ1-2
cdr3_nt: TGTGCCAGCAGCCTTGACAGGCTGGGGATTGGCTACACCTTC
cdr3_aa: CASSLDRLGIGYTF

v_call: TRBV12-5
d_call: -
clone_size: -
j_call: TRBJ2-5
cdr3_nt: TGTGCTAGTGGTTTGATACAGGGATACCAGTACTTC
cdr3_aa: CASGLIQGYQYF

v_call: TRBV5-5
d_call: -
clone_size: -
j_call: TRBJ2-7
cdr3_nt: TGTGCCAGCAGCCCCATCGCATCTTCAGGGGACTACGAGCAGTACTTC
cdr3_aa: CASSPIASSGDYEQYF

v_call: TRBV15
d_call: -
clone_size: few
j_call: TRBJ1-4
cdr3_nt: TGTGCCACCAGCAGAGATCTCGGAGTATTAGGCGAAAAACTGTTTTTT
cdr3_aa: CATSRDLGVLGEKLFF

v_call: TRBV18
d_call: TRBD1
clone_size: once
j_call: TRBJ1-2
cdr3_nt: TGTGCCAGCTCACCGGCCGGGACAGGGTTTATTAGTGGCTACACCTTC
cdr3_aa: CASSPAGTGFISGYTF

v_call: TRBV15
d_call: -
clone_size: -
j_call: TRBJ1-6
cdr3_nt: TGTGCCACCAGCGGAGGGACACTAAGGGATTCACCCCTCCACTTT
cdr3_aa: CATSGGTLRDSPLHF

v_call: TRBV7-6
d_call: -
clone_size: -
j_call: TRBJ2-7
cdr3_nt: TGTGCCAGCAGCCGCCGAATACGGGACGAGCAGTACTTC
cdr3_aa: CASSRRIRDEQYF